These 31 T cell receptor beta chains share one sample of origin, sequenced in a study of CXCR3-negative and CXCR3-positive naive CD8 T cells. With UMI labels, 5' RACE was used to prepare the TRB cDNA libraries. TCRdb reprocessed the 5' RACE reads and reports one entry per CDR3 protein, with no DNA. The sample data list around 48,000 distinct CDR3 sequences. Sequencing input: memory CD8+ T cells from blood. The source is a human donor in good health. Some clones in this sample may be carry-over from other donors' samples.

The chain joins TRBV5-6 to TRBJ1-1. The germline CDR1 and CDR2 sequences are SGHDT and YYEEEE. The CDR3 extends over 16 amino acids. This CDR3 is CASSLPHRGPNTEAFF.

The V and J genes are TRBV29-1 and TRBJ2-1; no DNA is available, so the TRBD1 call from TCRdb remains unchecked. The CDR3 is made up of 16 amino acids. Germline CDR1 and CDR2: SQVTM and ANQGSEA. This CDR3 is CSVEDQWDGEDNEQFF.

The J gene is TRBJ1-1, the V gene TRBV12-3 or TRBV12-4. The CDR3 has 12 amino acids. The CDR3 sequence: CATSVVNTEAFF.

The chain links TRBV29-1 to TRBJ2-1; TCRdb outputs TRBD1, but without DNA this stays unchecked. Per germline, CDR1 SQVTM and CDR2 ANQGSEA. The CDR3 length is 16 residues. The CDR3 protein is CSVEDVRGSSYNEQFF.

The V and J genes are TRBV7-6 and TRBJ2-7; the TCRdb call, TRBD1, lacks DNA for checking. Germline CDR1 and CDR2: SGHVS and FNYEAQ. The CDR3 loop spans 15 amino acids. The CDR3 spells CASSLAGQGLGEQYF.

V and J are TRBV28 and TRBJ2-2. This CDR3 contains 17 residues. The germline CDR1 and CDR2 sequences are MDHEN and SYDVKM. The CDR3: CASSLFPTVVNTGELFF.

The CDR3 loop reads CASSFTGGTGELFF. The rearrangement uses TRBV28 and TRBJ2-2; lacking DNA, the TRBD1 call made by TCRdb goes unchecked. The CDR3 has 14 residues. Germline-derived CDR1 and CDR2 are MDHEN and SYDVKM. Complete variable domain (other parts from reference TRBV28 and TRBJ2-2): DVKVTQSSRYLVKRTGEKVFLECVQDMDHENMFWYRQDPGLGLRLIYFSYDVKMKEKGDIPEGYSVSREKKERFSLILESASTNQTSMYLCASSFTGGTGELFFGEGSRLTVL.

The chain links TRBV28 to TRBJ2-3; TCRdb picks TRBD2, but there is no DNA to check that call. The CDR3 covers 16 residues. Germline V gives CDR1 MDHEN, CDR2 SYDVKM. The CDR3 spells CASSSLAEISTDTQYF.

The genes are TRBV19 and TRBJ2-7; TCRdb's D call of TRBD1 is untestable without DNA. The CDR3 loop spans 13 amino acids. The germline V gene encodes CDR1 LNHDA and CDR2 SQIVND (reference sequence). The CDR3 sequence is CASQDPLSHEQYF.

This sequence joins TRBV28 and TRBJ1-5; TCRdb's D call, TRBD1, is unchecked because there is no DNA. Germline V lookup: CDR1 MDHEN, CDR2 SYDVKM. This CDR3 contains 14 residues. The chain's CDR3 is CASSLGQGVQPQHF. The entire variable domain, with the rest obtained from reference TRBV28 and TRBJ1-5, is as follows: DVKVTQSSRYLVKRTGEKVFLECVQDMDHENMFWYRQDPGLGLRLIYFSYDVKMKEKGDIPEGYSVSREKKERFSLILESASTNQTSMYLCASSLGQGVQPQHFGDGTRLSIL.

Measured by frequency, this clonotype is medium-sized. This sequence joins TRBV6-1 and TRBJ2-1; TCRdb selects TRBD2, and the lack of DNA leaves this call unchecked. Germline V CDR1 and CDR2: MNHNS, SASEGT. This CDR3 has 15 amino acids. The CDR3 region is CASSEASGGVNEQFF.

The chain employs TRBV30 and TRBJ2-7. The CDR3 totals 13 residues. From germline, CDR1 is GTSNPN and CDR2 SVGIG (reference sequence). Here the CDR3 reads CAWSIGDQSEQYF.

The J gene is TRBJ2-1, the V gene TRBV4-1; checking the TCRdb D call of TRBD2 is not possible without DNA. The CDR3 runs 14 residues. Germline loops: CDR1 MGHRA, CDR2 YSYEKL. The CDR3 loop reads CASSQVVSSDEQFF.

The rearrangement links TRBV5-5 to TRBJ2-7; absent DNA, TCRdb's TRBD2 call cannot be checked. The germline V gene encodes CDR1 SGHKS and CDR2 YYEKEE (reference sequence). The CDR3 totals 13 residues. Here the CDR3 reads CASSFHGEYEQYF.

The genes are TRBV6-6 and TRBJ2-7; the D gene TCRdb calls, TRBD1, cannot be checked with no DNA. The germline gives CDR1 MNHNY, CDR2 SVGAGI (reference sequence). CDR3 size: 17 residues. The chain's CDR3 is CASRLDQDGTGVYEQYF.

The chain links TRBV4-3 to TRBJ1-1; absent DNA, TCRdb's TRBD1 call cannot be checked. This CDR3 is built from 17 residues. Looked up from germline, CDR1 is LGHNA and CDR2 is YSLEER. CDR3 sequence reads: CASSLLDTAGRNTEAFF.

V gene TRBV14 combines with J gene TRBJ1-4. The germline CDR1 and CDR2 sequences are SGHDN and FVKESK. CDR3 size: 15 residues. The CDR3 reads CASSQDRATNEKLFF.

The chain couples TRBV20-1 to TRBJ2-5; lacking DNA, the TRBD2 call made by TCRdb goes unchecked. The CDR3 loop spans 13 amino acids. Germline assignment: CDR1 DFQATT and CDR2 SNEGSKA (reference sequence). CDR3 loop: CSARWGLEETQYF.

The chain employs TRBV28 and TRBJ2-1; absent DNA, TCRdb's TRBD2 call cannot be checked. This CDR3 region has 13 residues. The germline V gene has CDR1 MDHEN and CDR2 SYDVKM. CDR3: CASNRGDYNEQFF.

The J gene is TRBJ2-1, the V gene TRBV6-1; lacking DNA, the TRBD1 call made by TCRdb goes unchecked. Per the germline V gene, CDR1 is MNHNS and CDR2 is SASEGT. CDR3 length: 16 residues. This CDR3 is CASSEAGGGSYNEQFF.

The genes are TRBV27 and TRBJ2-7. CDR1 is MNHEY, CDR2 SMNVEV, per germline (reference sequence). The length of the CDR3 is 14 residues. CDR3 region: CASSLADSSYEQYF.

CDR3 amino acids: CASSQDGTGVQPQHF. The rearrangement joins TRBV4-2 to TRBJ1-5; TCRdb proposes TRBD1, but this gene call is untestable without DNA. The CDR3 has 15 amino acids. From germline, CDR1 is LGHNA and CDR2 YNFKEQ.

The V call is TRBV28, the J call TRBJ1-1. Looked up from germline, CDR1 is MDHEN and CDR2 is SYDVKM. The length of the CDR3 is 12 residues. CDR3: CASSPPATEAFF. The complete variable domain, with remaining parts taken from reference TRBV28 and TRBJ1-1, reads DVKVTQSSRYLVKRTGEKVFLECVQDMDHENMFWYRQDPGLGLRLIYFSYDVKMKEKGDIPEGYSVSREKKERFSLILESASTNQTSMYLCASSPPATEAFFGQGTRLTVV.

This chain connects TRBV6-5 to TRBJ2-1; TCRdb indicates TRBD1, and absent DNA this call remains unverified. The V gene's germline CDR1 is MNHEY and CDR2 SVGAGI. The CDR3 runs to 13 residues. The CDR3 is CASSQGQGDEQFF.

The CDR3 is CASSYSTGGIGGYTF. The chain couples TRBV6-5 to TRBJ1-2; TCRdb indicates TRBD1, and absent DNA this call remains unverified. Germline loops: CDR1 MNHEY, CDR2 SVGAGI. The CDR3 length is 15 residues.

The V call is TRBV14, the J call TRBJ1-2. The CDR3 is 17 amino acids. Germline values: CDR1 SGHDN, CDR2 FVKESK. CDR3 sequence: CASSQVEISYGGYGYTF. The complete variable domain, with remaining parts taken from reference TRBV14 and TRBJ1-2, reads EAGVTQFPSHSVIEKGQTVTLRCDPISGHDNLYWYRRVMGKEIKFLLHFVKESKQDESGMPNNRFLAERTGGTYSTLKVQPAELEDSGVYFCASSQVEISYGGYGYTFGSGTRLTVV.

This chain connects TRBV7-2 to TRBJ2-3; TCRdb names TRBD2, which stays unverified in the absence of DNA. This CDR3 spans 16 amino acids. The germline V gene has CDR1 SGHTA and CDR2 FQGNSA. The chain's CDR3 is CASSLDLRGGGDTQYF. Variable domain in full (rest from reference TRBV7-2 and TRBJ2-3): GAGVSQSPSNKVTEKGKDVELRCDPISGHTALYWYRQSLGQGLEFLIYFQGNSAPDKSGLPSDRFSAERTGGSVSTLTIQRTQQEDSAVYLCASSLDLRGGGDTQYFGPGTRLTVL.

The chain carries TRBV27 and TRBJ1-5; TCRdb returns TRBD1, unconfirmable since there is no DNA. Germline V gives CDR1 MNHEY, CDR2 SMNVEV (reference sequence). CDR3 length: 15 residues. CDR3 residues: CASSSSGGSYQPQHF.

The chain employs TRBV19 and TRBJ1-5; TCRdb calls TRBD1, which cannot be checked without DNA. This CDR3 region has 17 residues. The germline V gene encodes CDR1 LNHDA and CDR2 SQIVND (reference sequence). The CDR3 here is CASSIEGTGVQNQPQHF.

The CDR3 reads CATATREYEDTQYF. The rearrangement uses TRBV5-1 and TRBJ2-3; TCRdb gives TRBD2 as the D gene, but with no DNA this cannot be confirmed. The germline V gene encodes CDR1 SGHRS and CDR2 YFSETQ. The CDR3 length is 14 residues.

The chain employs TRBV21-1 and TRBJ2-7; TCRdb calls TRBD1, which cannot be checked without DNA. TRBV21-1 is a known pseudogene. The CDR3 is 15 residues long. The CDR3 is CASSKGLGPPYEQYF.